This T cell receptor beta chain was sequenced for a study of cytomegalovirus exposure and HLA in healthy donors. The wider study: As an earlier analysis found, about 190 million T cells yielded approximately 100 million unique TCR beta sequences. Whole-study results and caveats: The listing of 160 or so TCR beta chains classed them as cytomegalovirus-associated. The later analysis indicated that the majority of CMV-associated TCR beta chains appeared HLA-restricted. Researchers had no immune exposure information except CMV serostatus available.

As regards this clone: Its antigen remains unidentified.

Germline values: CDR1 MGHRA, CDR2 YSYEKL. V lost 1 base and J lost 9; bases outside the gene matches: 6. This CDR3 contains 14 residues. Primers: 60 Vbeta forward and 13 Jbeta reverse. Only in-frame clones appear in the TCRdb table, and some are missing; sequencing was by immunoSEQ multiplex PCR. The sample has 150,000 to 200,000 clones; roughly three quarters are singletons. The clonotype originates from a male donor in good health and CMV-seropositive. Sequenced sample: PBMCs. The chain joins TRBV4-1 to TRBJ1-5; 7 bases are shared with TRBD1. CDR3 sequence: CASSQGTGARPQHF. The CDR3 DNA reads TGCGCCAGCAGCCAAGGTACAGGGGCTCGGCCCCAGCATTTT.